Included here is one T cell receptor beta chain sequence, with context. Its target antigen remains unknown. Qualities for individual bases were not recorded, and no much larger clone is one base off. Samples from volunteer blood donors who had recovered from COVID-19 were contributed by a second Seattle source. Whole blood was collected in K2EDTA tubes by collaborating institutions according to the institutions' own protocols. For TCRbeta analysis, collaborators shipped samples as frozen whole blood, isolated PBMCs, or DNA extracted from either of those sample types. This specimen comes from a study of blood T cell repertoires in COVID-19 (dated by TCRdb to 2020 to 2021). For context, the study as a whole: The collaborator samples originated in the United States, Italy and Spain and spanned the acute and convalescent phases of COVID-19. Deeply sampled blood TCRbeta repertoires from subjects exposed to, actively infected with, or recovered from COVID-19 were included in the dataset. A de-identified subject ID, COVID-19 status, age in years and sex were almost always included in the sample metadata. Samples were obtained from the ongoing ImmuneRACE study (first 160 participants) and from some 1,200 subjects provided by 6 global collaborators. The prospective study material was composed of cDNA or gDNA derived from T cells, B-cell-depleted T cells, or PBMCs. HLA class I and class II types, where available, came from metadata supplied by the sample provider rather than from assay-based typing. A freely available public database, intended as a resource for researchers studying the immune response to SARS-CoV-2, is where the repertoires were released.

Study-wide findings and limitations: The quantity of clinical and demographic metadata differed by source and by participant and was supplied without curation.

V is pruned by 2 bases and J by 7 bases, leaving 3 bases of the junction without a gene match. The CDR3 has 14 amino acids, counting the end cysteine and phenylalanine. Of the read, only the CDR3 DNA is kept; its 42 bases are in frame from base 1. Via the germline V gene (reference sequence), CDR1 is SGHNT and CDR2 YYREEE. The immunoSEQ Assay, a bias-controlled multiplex PCR, was used to amplify TCRbeta CDR3 regions from genomic DNA. As for the original processing: The number of nucleated cells in each sample was estimated by amplification of reference gene primers within the assay. To quantify the absolute abundance of each unique TCRbeta CDR3 rearrangement, sequence reads were collapsed and filtered. For each sample, productive Simpson clonality was calculated by taking the square root of Simpson's diversity index across productive rearrangements. TCRdb mirrors the immuneACCESS table, restricted to in-frame sequences. Some clones are absent from its copies; in checked studies, under half trace to an unresolved V gene, and the reason for the others is unknown. D and trimming were read from the DNA, whereas the V and J calls and clone size are those reported in that table. Present in this sample are about 310,000 clones, around 87% of which were seen just once. The ten largest make up around 8% of the sample.

This sequence uses TRBV5-4 and TRBJ1-4; the junction holds 9 bases that match TRBD1. The sequenced material came from peripheral blood. The origin of this receptor is a woman between 45 and 65 years old who had recovered from COVID-19. Here the CDR3 is given as CASSLQGAGEKLFF. The nucleotide sequence reads TGTGCCAGCAGCTTACAGGGGGCCGGTGAAAAACTGTTTTTT.